The clone carrying this T cell receptor (beta chain) occurred once. Its antigen remains unidentified. This may arise from a read error, as a much more abundant clone is one base away. The TCRbeta library was prepared with unique molecular identifiers. Using its own MiXCR run on the PCR reads, TCRdb lists one record per CDR3 protein. This sample has about 120,000 distinct CDR3 sequences, with about a tenth found just once. This entry belongs to a study of T-cell reconstitution after alpha-beta-depleted transplantation in children. The study, taken as a whole, reports: Reported findings indicate that, about two months after transplant, alpha-beta T cells came from several hundred expanded clones, which were derived from non-depleted graft cells.

Germline V gene data show CDR1 as SGHRS and CDR2 as YFSETQ. This CDR3 comprises 15 residues. Sequences were derived from PBMCs, sampled before TCRalphabeta/CD19-depleted stem cell transplant. The chain links TRBV5-1 to TRBJ2-3, with a weak D call TRBD1 (6 bases). This sequence was found in a boy younger than 10 with acute lymphoblastic leukemia, due to receive a stem cell transplant. The CDR3 bases are TGCACCAGCAGTTACAGGGTCGGGAGCACAGATACGCAGTATTTT. This sequence encodes CTSSYRVGSTDTQYF.